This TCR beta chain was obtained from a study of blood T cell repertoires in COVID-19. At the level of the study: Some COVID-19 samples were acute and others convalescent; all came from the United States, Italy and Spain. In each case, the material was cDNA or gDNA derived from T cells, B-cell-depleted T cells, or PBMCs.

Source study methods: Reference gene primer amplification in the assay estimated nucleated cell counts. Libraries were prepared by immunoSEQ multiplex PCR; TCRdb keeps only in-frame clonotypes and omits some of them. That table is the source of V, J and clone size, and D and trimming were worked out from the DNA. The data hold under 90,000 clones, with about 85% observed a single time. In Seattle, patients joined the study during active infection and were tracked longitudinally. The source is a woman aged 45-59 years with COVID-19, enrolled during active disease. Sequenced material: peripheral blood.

CDR3 residues: CASSLAVGVPEAFF. The DNA for the CDR3 is TGCGCCAGCAGCTTGGCCGTGGGAGTGCCTGAAGCTTTCTTT. The rearrangement links TRBV5-1 to TRBJ1-1; D uncertain. The V gene's germline CDR1 is SGHRS and CDR2 YFSETQ. CDR3 size: 14 residues. V lost 0 bases, J lost 6 bases, and 12 bases lay in between.